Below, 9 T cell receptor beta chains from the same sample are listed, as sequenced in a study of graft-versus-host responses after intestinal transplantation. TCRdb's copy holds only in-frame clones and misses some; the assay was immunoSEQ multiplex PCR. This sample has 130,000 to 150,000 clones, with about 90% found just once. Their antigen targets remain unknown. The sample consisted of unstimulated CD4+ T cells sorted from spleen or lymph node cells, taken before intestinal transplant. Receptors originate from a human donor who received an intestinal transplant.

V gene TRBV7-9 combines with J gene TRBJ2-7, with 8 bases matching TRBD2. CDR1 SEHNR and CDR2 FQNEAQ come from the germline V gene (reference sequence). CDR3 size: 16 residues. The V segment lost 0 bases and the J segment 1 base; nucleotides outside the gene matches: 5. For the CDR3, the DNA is TGTGCCAGCAGCTTAGCTCGGACGGGAGGGTCCTACGAGCAGTACTTC. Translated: CASSLARTGGSYEQYF.

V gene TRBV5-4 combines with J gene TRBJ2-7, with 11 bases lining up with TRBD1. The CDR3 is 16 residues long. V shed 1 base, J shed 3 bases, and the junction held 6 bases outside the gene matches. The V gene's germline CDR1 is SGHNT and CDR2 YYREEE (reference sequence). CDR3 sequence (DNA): TGTGCCAGCAGCTTGAGGCCGGGGACAGGGGGCTACGAGCAGTACTTC. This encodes CASSLRPGTGGYEQYF. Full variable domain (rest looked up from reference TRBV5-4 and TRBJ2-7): ETGVTQSPTHLIKTRGQQVTLRCSSQSGHNTVSWYQQALGQGPQFIFQYYREEENGRGNFPPRFSGLQFPNYSSELNVNALELDDSALYLCASSLRPGTGGYEQYFGPGTRLTVT.

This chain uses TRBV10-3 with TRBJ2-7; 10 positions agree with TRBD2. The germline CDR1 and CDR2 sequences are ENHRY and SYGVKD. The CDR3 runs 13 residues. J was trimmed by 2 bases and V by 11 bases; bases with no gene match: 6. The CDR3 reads CASGAGGPYEQYF. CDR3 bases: TGTGCCTCCGGAGCGGGAGGGCCCTACGAGCAGTACTTC.

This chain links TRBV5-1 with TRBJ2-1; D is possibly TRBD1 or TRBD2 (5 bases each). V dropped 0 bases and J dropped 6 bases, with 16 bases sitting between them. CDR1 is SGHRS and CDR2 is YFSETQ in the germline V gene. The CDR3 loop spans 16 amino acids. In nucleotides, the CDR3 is TGCGCCAGCAGCTTGGCCGGGGATGGGGCCCTCAATGAGCAGTTCTTC. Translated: CASSLAGDGALNEQFF.

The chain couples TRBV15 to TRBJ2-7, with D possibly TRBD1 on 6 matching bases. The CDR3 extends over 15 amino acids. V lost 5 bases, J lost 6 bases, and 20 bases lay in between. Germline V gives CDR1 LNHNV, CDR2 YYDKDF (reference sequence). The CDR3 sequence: CATSAVGQGRGEQYF. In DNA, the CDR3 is TGTGCCACCAGCGCGGTGGGGCAGGGGAGAGGCGAGCAGTACTTC.

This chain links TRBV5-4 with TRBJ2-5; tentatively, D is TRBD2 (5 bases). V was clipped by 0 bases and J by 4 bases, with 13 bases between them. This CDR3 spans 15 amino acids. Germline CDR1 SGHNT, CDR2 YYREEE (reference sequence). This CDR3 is CASSLGVGEGETQYF. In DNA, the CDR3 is TGTGCCAGCAGCTTGGGGGTCGGTGAGGGAGAGACCCAGTACTTC.

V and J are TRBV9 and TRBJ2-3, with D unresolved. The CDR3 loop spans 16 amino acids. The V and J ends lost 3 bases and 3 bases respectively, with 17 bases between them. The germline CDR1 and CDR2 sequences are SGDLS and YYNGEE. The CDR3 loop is CASSGLGTTVTDTQYF. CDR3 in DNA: TGTGCCAGCAGCGGCCTAGGTACGACGGTGACAGATACGCAGTATTTT. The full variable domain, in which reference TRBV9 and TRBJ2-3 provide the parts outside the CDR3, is DSGVTQTPKHLITATGQRVTLRCSPRSGDLSVYWYQQSLDQGLQFLIQYYNGEERAKGNILERFSAQQFPDLHSELNLSSLELGDSALYFCASSGLGTTVTDTQYFGPGTRLTVL.

The CDR3, as DNA: TGTGCCAGCACCCATACGAGCGGGGCCTACGAGCAGTACTTC. Amino acid sequence: CASTHTSGAYEQYF. This chain joins TRBV6-1 and TRBJ2-7, with 7 bases matching TRBD2. CDR3 length: 14 residues. The germline V gene has CDR1 MNHNS and CDR2 SASEGT. The junction had 8 bases not matched to a gene; V was cut back by 7 bases and J by 2 bases.

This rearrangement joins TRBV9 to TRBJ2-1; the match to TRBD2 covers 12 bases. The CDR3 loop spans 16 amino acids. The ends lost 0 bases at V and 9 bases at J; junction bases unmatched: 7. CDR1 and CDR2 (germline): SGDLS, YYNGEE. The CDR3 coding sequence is TGTGCCAGCAGCGTAGCTAGCGGGAGGGCCGGTGGTGAGCAGTTCTTC. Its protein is CASSVASGRAGGEQFF.